A selection of T cell receptor beta chains follows, all from one sample in a study of CD8+CD57+ T cells in acquired aplastic anemia. TCRdb re-analysed the reads in MiXCR, keeping a single row per CDR3 protein. The repertoire holds around 64,000 distinct CDR3 sequences, with around 50% as singletons. The sequenced material came from sorted CD4+, CD8+, or CD8+CD57+ T cells (not recorded which) from PBMCs. These receptors originate from a human donor in good health, serving as a control. Each CDR3 is given with its conserved first and last residue. The order of the fields is V gene, J gene, D gene, clone size, CDR3 DNA, CDR3 protein. The D gene is left open where the match is weak. Some rows mark clone size as missing; the rest say once, few, many or name a class of expanded clone.

>TRBV24-1|TRBJ2-3|NA|once
TGTGCCACCAGTACGGGAACAGATACGCAGTATTTT
CATSTGTDTQYF
>TRBV3-1|TRBJ2-7|TRBD1|many
TGTGCCAGCAGCCCCCCCAGGGGGCGGACTACCTACGAGCAGTACTTC
CASSPPRGRTTYEQYF
>TRBV29-1|TRBJ2-7|TRBD1|NA
TGCAGCGTACAGGGGGCGCGATACGAGCAGTACTTC
CSVQGARYEQYF
>TRBV6-1|TRBJ1-5|TRBD1|many
TGTGCCAGCAGCCCGGGACAGGTGAGGGGCAATCAGCCCCAGCATTTT
CASSPGQVRGNQPQHF
>TRBV28|TRBJ1-1|NA|few
TGTGCCAGTACGAGAAACCTGAACACTGAAGCTTTCTTT
CASTRNLNTEAFF
>TRBV19|TRBJ2-7|NA|NA
TGTGCCAGTAGCGACGGACAGCGCAGCTCCTACGAGCAGTACTTC
CASSDGQRSSYEQYF
>TRBV25-1|TRBJ2-7|TRBD2|few
TGTGCCAGCAGACCCCGGGGGGGGCGACACGAGCAGTACTTC
CASRPRGGRHEQYF
>TRBV4-2|TRBJ1-1|TRBD1|many
TGTGCCAGCAGCCACGGACAGGGGGCGCGGGACACTGAAGCTTTCTTT
CASSHGQGARDTEAFF
>TRBV25-1|TRBJ2-1|TRBD2|NA
TGTGCCAGCAGTCTGCCCCTAGCGGGCGAGAGGCAGTTCTTC
CASSLPLAGERQFF
>TRBV6-1|TRBJ2-7|NA|NA
TGTGCCAGCAGTCGGGTGGGCCTCGAGCAGTACTTC
CASSRVGLEQYF
>TRBV9|TRBJ2-5|NA|many
TGTGCCAGCAGCGTAGGGGGGGCCTTGGAGACCCAGTACTTC
CASSVGGALETQYF
>TRBV12-3/TRBV12-4|TRBJ1-1|NA|many
TGTGCCAGCAGTTTTTCTGGGATTAACACTGAAGCTTTCTTT
CASSFSGINTEAFF
>TRBV29-1|TRBJ2-5|NA|medium-sized
TGCAGCGTTGAAGGGCAGCGCCGCCAAGAGACCCAGTACTTC
CSVEGQRRQETQYF
>TRBV20-1|TRBJ2-7|TRBD1|NA
TGCAGTGCTAGAGGACAGGGCGTCGAGCAGTACTTC
CSARGQGVEQYF
>TRBV19|TRBJ2-7|TRBD2|once
TGTGCCAGAGGGACTAGCGGGAGGGACTACTACGAGCAGTACTTC
CARGTSGRDYYEQYF
>TRBV7-2|TRBJ1-5|NA|few
TGTGCCAGCAGCCCCCAGCATTTT
CASSPQHF
>TRBV7-9|TRBJ1-2|NA|many
TGTGCCAGCGCCCTAGGGGCAGCGCCCGGTGGCACCTTC
CASALGAAPGGTF
>TRBV7-2|TRBJ1-2|NA|NA
TGTGCCAGCAGTTTAGGAGGAAGGGAGAACTATGGCTACACCTTC
CASSLGGRENYGYTF
>TRBV15|TRBJ1-1|NA|few
TGTGCCACCAGCAGACCTGACGCAGCGAAGGGGAGGGAAGCTTTCTTT
CATSRPDAAKGREAFF
>TRBV6-1|TRBJ2-7|TRBD2|many
TGTGCCAGCAGTAAACGATCCGGGACTAGCTTTTACGAGCAGTACTTC
CASSKRSGTSFYEQYF
>TRBV11-3|TRBJ2-1|NA|NA
TGTGCCGGCAGCTTCGACAGTTGGACCTACAATGAGCAGTTCTTC
CAGSFDSWTYNEQFF
>TRBV14|TRBJ1-1|NA|many
TGTGCCAGCAGCCAAGTAGGATTTAACACTGAAGCTTTCTTT
CASSQVGFNTEAFF
>TRBV2|TRBJ2-1|NA|many
TGTGCCAGCAGTAAGGGTCAGGGGGGCAATGAGCAGTTCTTC
CASSKGQGGNEQFF
>TRBV7-8|TRBJ1-5|NA|NA
TGTGCCAGCAGCTCTAGAGGGAATCAGCCCCAGCATTTT
CASSSRGNQPQHF
>TRBV7-2|TRBJ1-1|TRBD1|NA
TGTGCCAGCAGCCCAAACGGACAGGGTACCGAAGCTTTCTTT
CASSPNGQGTEAFF
>TRBV2|TRBJ1-2|TRBD1|NA
TGTGCCAGCGACAGGGCGGTTGTGGGCTATGGCTACACCTTC
CASDRAVVGYGYTF
>TRBV28|TRBJ2-1|TRBD2|NA
TGTGCCAGCAGGATCTTCGGGACTAGCTTGAAAAATGAGCAGTTCTTC
CASRIFGTSLKNEQFF
>TRBV5-1|TRBJ2-3|NA|many
TGCGCCAGCAGCTTGGCTGTCGGATCTAGCACAGATACGCAGTATTTT
CASSLAVGSSTDTQYF
>TRBV7-3|TRBJ1-2|NA|NA
TGTGCCAGCAAATCGGGTGGAGGATATGGCTACACCTTC
CASKSGGGYGYTF
>TRBV11-3|TRBJ1-1|NA|many
TGTGCCAGCAGCCCCCGCAGGAGAATGAGCACTGAAGCTTTCTTT
CASSPRRRMSTEAFF
>TRBV11-2|TRBJ2-7|NA|few
TGTGCCAGCACCCCGGGGCGTTACCACGAGCAGTACTTC
CASTPGRYHEQYF
>TRBV6-1|TRBJ2-1|NA|many
TGTGCCAGCAGAACACGTCGGGACACCTACAATGAGCAGTTCTTC
CASRTRRDTYNEQFF
>TRBV15|TRBJ1-3|NA|many
TGTGCCACCAGCAGCTTAAGACCGAGCGGGAACACCATATATTTT
CATSSLRPSGNTIYF
>TRBV29-1|TRBJ2-1|NA|many
TGCAGCGTTGAAAAACAGGGTGGGCATGAGCAGTTCTTC
CSVEKQGGHEQFF
>TRBV24-1|TRBJ2-1|NA|NA
TGTGCCACCAGTCGCGGAGGGTTCGAGCAGTTCTTC
CATSRGGFEQFF
>TRBV5-1|TRBJ2-3|NA|NA
TGCGCCAGCACCCGGGGCAGGGGGGCTAGCACAGATACGCAGTATTTT
CASTRGRGASTDTQYF
>TRBV7-8|TRBJ2-7|NA|few
TGTGCCAGCAGCTCATCCCAGGGGTACGAGCAGTACTTC
CASSSSQGYEQYF
>TRBV18|TRBJ2-7|NA|many
TGTGCCAGCTCGCTCGGACCGAACTACGAGCAGTACTTC
CASSLGPNYEQYF
>TRBV24-1|TRBJ2-5|TRBD1|NA
TGTGCCACCAGTGACGGGGACAGCCAAGAGACCCAGTACTTC
CATSDGDSQETQYF
>TRBV20-1|TRBJ2-1|TRBD2|NA
TGCAGTGCTAGAGCCAGCGGGGAGAGCAATGAGCAGTTCTTC
CSARASGESNEQFF
>TRBV12-3/TRBV12-4|TRBJ1-1|NA|NA
TGTGCCAGCACCGGGCCCCAGGGCACTGAAGCTTTCTTT
CASTGPQGTEAFF
>TRBV29-1|TRBJ2-1|TRBD2|NA
TGCAGCGTTGTTGGCGGGAGGTCCTACAATGAGCAGTTCTTC
CSVVGGRSYNEQFF
>TRBV5-1|TRBJ2-3|NA|many
TGCGCCAGCAGCTTGGGGAGGGGCCGAACTAGCACAGATACGCAGTATTTT
CASSLGRGRTSTDTQYF
>TRBV2|TRBJ1-4|NA|NA
TGTGCCAGCTTCGACGGATTAGAAACTAATGAAAAACTGTTTTTT
CASFDGLETNEKLFF
>TRBV24-1|TRBJ2-7|NA|NA
TGTGCCACCAGTGATTTTTCCGAAGATCAGTACTTC
CATSDFSEDQYF
>TRBV10-3|TRBJ2-1|TRBD2|NA
TGTGCCATAGCGGGGACCATCAATGAGCAGTTCTTC
CAIAGTINEQFF
>TRBV7-6|TRBJ2-5|NA|NA
TGTGCCAGCAGCTTAGCCCACGGGACAAAAGAGACCCAGTACTTC
CASSLAHGTKETQYF
>TRBV7-8|TRBJ2-1|NA|NA
TGTGCCAGCAGCCCTCAGTATGAGCAGTTCTTC
CASSPQYEQFF
>TRBV6-2/TRBV6-3|TRBJ1-1|TRBD1|many
TGTGCCAGCAGCCGCCCGCCGACAGGGTCTATTTTGGTCGCTTTCTTT
CASSRPPTGSILVAFF
>TRBV29-1|TRBJ2-7|NA|once
TGCAGCGTTGAGTCAGGACAGACCTACGAGCAGTACTTC
CSVESGQTYEQYF
>TRBV24-1|TRBJ2-5|TRBD1|medium-sized
TGTGCCACCAGTGATTCCCGGGACAGAAAAGAGACCCAGTACTTC
CATSDSRDRKETQYF
>TRBV29-1|TRBJ1-2|NA|NA
TGCAGCGTTGAAGTATCAGCCTATGGCTACACCTTC
CSVEVSAYGYTF
>TRBV12-3/TRBV12-4|TRBJ2-7|TRBD1|once
TGTGCCAGCAGTTTTAGTCAGGGGGCCTACGAGCAGTACTTC
CASSFSQGAYEQYF